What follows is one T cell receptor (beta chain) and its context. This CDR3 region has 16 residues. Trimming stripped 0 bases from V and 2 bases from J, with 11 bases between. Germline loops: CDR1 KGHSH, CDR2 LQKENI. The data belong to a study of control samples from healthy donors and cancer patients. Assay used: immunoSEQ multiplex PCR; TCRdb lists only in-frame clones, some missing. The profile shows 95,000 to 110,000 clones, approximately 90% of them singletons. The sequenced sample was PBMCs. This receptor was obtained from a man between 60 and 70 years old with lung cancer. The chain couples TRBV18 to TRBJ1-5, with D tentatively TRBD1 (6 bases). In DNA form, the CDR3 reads TGTGCCAGCTCACCACCGGGGGGGCACGGCAATCAGCCCCAGCATTTT. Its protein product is CASSPPGGHGNQPQHF.